The rows below give T cell receptor beta chains drawn from one sample of a study of blood T cells in healthy people across ages. Using its own MiXCR run on the 5' RACE reads, TCRdb lists one record per CDR3 protein. The sample shows fewer than 950,000 distinct CDR3 sequences, approximately 55% of them seen only once. Sequenced sample: blood. All receptors derive from a man aged 80 or over in good health. Each CDR3 is given with its conserved first and last residue. The D gene is left open where the match is weak. Clone size appears in some rows only: once, few, many, or a class for an expanded clone.

J gene,D gene,clone size,CDR3 length,V gene,CDR3 protein,CDR3 DNA
TRBJ2-6,-,-,15,TRBV24-1,CATSRGDSGANVLTF,TGTGCCACCAGCCGTGGTGACTCTGGGGCCAACGTCCTGACTTTC
TRBJ2-1,TRBD2,few,18,TRBV15,CATSRDLGTSGRASEQFF,TGTGCCACCAGCAGAGACCTAGGGACTAGCGGGAGGGCCAGTGAGCAGTTCTTC
TRBJ2-1,-,-,13,TRBV7-2,CASSTTVYNEQFF,TGTGCCAGCAGCACTACAGTCTACAATGAGCAGTTCTTC
TRBJ2-1,-,-,13,TRBV27,CASSLTRNREQFF,TGTGCCAGCAGTTTAACAAGGAATAGGGAGCAGTTCTTC
TRBJ1-2,TRBD1,-,13,TRBV24-1,CATSGSGGRGYTF,TGTGCCACCAGTGGGTCAGGGGGCCGTGGCTACACCTTC
TRBJ2-5,TRBD2,-,17,TRBV4-1,CASSQYPVLAGEETQYF,TGCGCCAGCAGCCAGTACCCCGTACTAGCGGGAGAAGAGACCCAGTACTTC
TRBJ1-4,-,-,16,TRBV20-1,CSATPGGHPYNEKLFF,TGCAGTGCTACCCCCGGGGGCCATCCCTATAATGAAAAACTGTTTTTT
TRBJ2-7,-,few,14,TRBV3-1,CASSQAANSYEQYF,TGTGCCAGCAGCCAAGCGGCTAACTCCTACGAGCAGTACTTC
TRBJ2-3,-,-,14,TRBV3-1,CASSHPGGTDMQYF,TGTGCCAGCAGCCATCCAGGGGGGACAGATATGCAGTATTTT
TRBJ2-3,TRBD1,once,16,TRBV20-1,CSARGNYRGRTDTQYF,TGCAGTGCTAGAGGGAATTACAGGGGGCGAACAGATACGCAGTATTTT
TRBJ2-5,-,once,14,TRBV7-3,CASSYLGSGNEQYF,TGTGCCAGCAGCTATCTCGGGTCAGGGAATGAGCAGTACTTC
TRBJ2-7,TRBD2,-,14,TRBV5-4,CASQAGPFRDEQYF,TGTGCCAGCCAAGCGGGGCCTTTTAGGGACGAGCAGTACTTC
TRBJ2-4,-,-,14,TRBV24-1,CATSETQGLGIQYF,TGTGCCACCAGTGAAACACAGGGTCTGGGCATTCAGTACTTC
TRBJ1-5,-,-,14,TRBV10-3,CASAGQSGNQPQHF,TGTGCCAGCGCTGGACAGAGTGGCAATCAGCCCCAGCATTTT
TRBJ2-1,TRBD2,few,14,TRBV20-1,CSGRSGPSYNEQFF,TGCAGTGGTCGTAGCGGGCCTTCCTACAATGAGCAGTTCTTC
TRBJ2-3,TRBD2,-,16,TRBV20-1,CSARDSDSGVADTQYF,TGCAGTGCTAGAGATTCGGATAGCGGGGTCGCAGATACGCAGTATTTT
TRBJ2-7,-,-,16,TRBV4-2,CASSQEPGTGPYEQYF,TGTGCCAGCAGCCAAGAACCCGGGACGGGGCCCTACGAGCAGTACTTC
TRBJ2-7,TRBD1,-,12,TRBV29-1,CSVARTGNEQYF,TGCAGCGTGGCCCGGACAGGGAACGAGCAGTACTTC
TRBJ2-7,TRBD1,-,14,TRBV6-2/TRBV6-3,CASSYRQGTYEQYF,TGTGCCAGCAGTTACCGACAGGGTACCTACGAGCAGTACTTC
TRBJ2-2,-,-,19,TRBV5-1,CASSLKEGFGTVNTGELFF,TGCGCCAGCAGCTTGAAGGAAGGGTTCGGGACGGTGAACACCGGGGAGCTGTTTTTT
TRBJ1-2,-,-,14,TRBV12-3/TRBV12-4,CASSFDSSTYGYTF,TGTGCCAGCAGTTTCGACTCCTCTACCTATGGCTACACCTTC
TRBJ1-2,TRBD1,-,12,TRBV28,CAWAGTGNGYTF,TGTGCCTGGGCCGGGACAGGGAATGGCTACACCTTC
TRBJ2-3,-,-,14,TRBV14,CASSRLASPHTQYF,TGTGCCAGCAGCCGACTCGCGAGTCCACATACGCAGTATTTT
TRBJ2-1,-,-,16,TRBV4-1,CASSHPRLTGPHEQFF,TGCGCCAGCAGCCACCCGCGACTAACGGGACCTCATGAGCAGTTCTTC
TRBJ2-3,-,-,15,TRBV19,CASTPTGLRTDTQYF,TGTGCCAGTACCCCGACGGGGCTCCGCACAGATACGCAGTATTTT
TRBJ2-1,TRBD2,-,18,TRBV7-9,CASSSPTSGVSSYNEQFF,TGTGCCAGCAGCTCCCCGACTAGCGGGGTTAGCTCCTACAATGAGCAGTTCTTC
TRBJ2-7,TRBD2,-,15,TRBV28,CASSFWETSAYEQYF,TGTGCCAGCAGTTTCTGGGAGACTAGCGCTTACGAGCAGTACTTC
TRBJ2-1,-,-,14,TRBV24-1,CATSDPGPHNEQFF,TGTGCCACCAGTGACCCGGGCCCCCACAATGAGCAGTTCTTC
TRBJ1-1,-,many,13,TRBV20-1,CSARATQGAGAFF,TGCAGTGCTAGAGCCACGCAGGGCGCCGGAGCTTTCTTT
TRBJ2-1,-,-,15,TRBV2,CASSGRPGIYNEQFF,TGTGCCAGCAGTGGGCGTCCAGGTATCTACAATGAGCAGTTCTTC
TRBJ2-1,TRBD2,-,14,TRBV3-1,CASSQSGTWDEQFF,TGTGCCAGCAGCCAGAGCGGGACGTGGGATGAGCAGTTCTTC
TRBJ2-5,-,-,14,TRBV10-3,CAISESAGRDEQYF,TGTGCCATCAGTGAGTCCGCAGGGAGAGATGAGCAGTACTTC
TRBJ2-4,-,-,11,TRBV6-5,CASSPSWEQYF,TGTGCCAGCAGCCCCTCCTGGGAGCAGTACTTC
TRBJ2-1,-,-,14,TRBV25-1,CASSEFQDRNEQFF,TGTGCCAGCAGTGAATTCCAAGACAGGAATGAGCAGTTCTTC
TRBJ1-1,TRBD1,-,16,TRBV4-2,CASSHRPGTGNTEAFF,TGTGCCAGCAGCCATCGTCCCGGGACAGGGAACACTGAAGCTTTCTTT
TRBJ2-7,-,-,16,TRBV6-7,CASSYGGGSSYNEQYF,TGTGCCAGCAGTTACGGTGGGGGGAGCTCCTACAATGAGCAGTACTTC
TRBJ1-6,-,-,15,TRBV20-1,CSATRRRWNNSPLHF,TGCAGTGCTACACGGCGTAGGTGGAATAATTCACCCCTCCACTTT
TRBJ2-1,TRBD2,-,16,TRBV5-1,CASSLPISGGPNEQFF,TGCGCCAGCAGCCTACCGATTAGCGGGGGTCCCAATGAGCAGTTCTTC
TRBJ1-6,TRBD1,few,14,TRBV27,CASSPTGGSSPLHF,TGTGCCAGCAGTCCCACAGGGGGCTCTTCACCCCTCCACTTT
TRBJ2-5,TRBD1,-,14,TRBV7-6,CASSLRQGAWEQYF,TGTGCCAGCAGCCTTAGACAGGGGGCTTGGGAGCAGTACTTC
TRBJ1-2,TRBD1,once,12,TRBV6-1,CASREGTAGYTF,TGTGCCAGCAGAGAAGGGACAGCTGGCTACACCTTC
TRBJ1-2,-,-,15,TRBV21-1,CASSKAEGYVGGYTF,TGTGCCAGCAGCAAAGCCGAAGGGTACGTCGGTGGCTACACCTTC
TRBJ2-7,-,few,14,TRBV25-1,CASRRQGGFGEQYF,TGTGCCAGCAGGAGACAGGGAGGGTTCGGCGAGCAGTACTTC
TRBJ1-2,-,-,15,TRBV15,CATSREGLISNGYTF,TGTGCCACCAGCAGAGAGGGACTCATTTCGAATGGCTACACCTTC